The 14 T cell receptor beta chains in this list originate from one sample, sequenced in a study of Ad26.COV2.S vaccination and SARS-CoV-2 variants. Treatment specified: some 20 received Ad26.COV2.S at low or high dose, single or two shots; 5 received placebo; per-sample allocation not given. The samples date from day 63 after the first vaccine or placebo injection. Only in-frame clones appear in the TCRdb table, and some are missing; sequencing was by immunoSEQ multiplex PCR. The sample carries 300,000 to 450,000 clones, about 85% recorded once. Specimen: peripheral blood, collected in a trial of Ad26.COV2.S vaccine versus placebo. Receptors originate from a person aged 18-65 years who received the Ad26.COV2.S COVID-19 vaccine or a placebo.

In this sample, this clone turned up once. The rearrangement links TRBV6-1 to TRBJ1-1, with no clear D. V lost 2 bases, J lost 0 bases, and 4 bases lay in between. Germline V gives CDR1 MNHNS, CDR2 SASEGT. This CDR3 region has 13 residues. The CDR3: CASSEQLNTEAFF. For the CDR3, the DNA is TGTGCCAGCAGTGAACAGCTGAACACTGAAGCTTTCTTT.

V and J are TRBV11-2 and TRBJ2-7; TRBD2 is a possible D gene (5 bases). This CDR3 has 16 residues. Germline assignment: CDR1 SGHAT and CDR2 FQNNGV. Trimming removed 0 bases from V and 5 bases from J, with 17 bases in between. For the CDR3, the DNA is TGTGCCAGCAGCTTAGACTCGGGGTCCGGTATTGACGAGCAGTACTTC. This gives the protein CASSLDSGSGIDEQYF.

The chain combines TRBV5-1 with TRBJ2-7, with TRBD2 identical over 8 bases. CDR1 and CDR2 from the germline V gene are SGHRS and YFSETQ. The CDR3 sequence is 13 residues long. Trimming at V came to 0 bases and at J to 7 bases, leaving 3 bases not matched to a gene. CDR3: CASSLVAGFEQYF. The CDR3 DNA follows: TGCGCCAGCAGCTTGGTAGCGGGATTTGAGCAGTACTTC.

The CDR3 reads CASSPMRSLGTDTQYF. The CDR3 bases are TGTGCCAGCAGCCCGATGAGGAGTTTGGGCACAGATACGCAGTATTTT. The chain employs TRBV9 and TRBJ2-3, with no clear D. V was trimmed by 4 bases and J by 1 base, leaving 16 bases between them. The CDR3 consists of 16 residues. Per the germline V gene, CDR1 is SGDLS and CDR2 is YYNGEE. The variable domain in full, with the rest retrieved from reference TRBV9 and TRBJ2-3, is DSGVTQTPKHLITATGQRVTLRCSPRSGDLSVYWYQQSLDQGLQFLIQYYNGEERAKGNILERFSAQQFPDLHSELNLSSLELGDSALYFCASSPMRSLGTDTQYFGPGTRLTVL.

The rearrangement joins TRBV18 to TRBJ1-1; 9 bases align to TRBD1. The CDR3 spans 15 residues. In germline, CDR1 is KGHSH, CDR2 LQKENI. The V gene end was trimmed by 5 bases and the J gene end by 0 bases; junction bases not matched to a gene: 4. The CDR3 reads CASSSGQGMNTEAFF. The CDR3 DNA sequence: TGTGCCAGCTCATCCGGACAGGGGATGAACACTGAAGCTTTCTTT.

The CDR3 bases are TGTGCCAGCAGCTTAGGGGGGGCGGGTAGCGTCGAGGGGAATGAGCAGTTCTTC. Translating gives CASSLGGAGSVEGNEQFF. This chain uses TRBV7-8 with TRBJ2-1, with D perhaps assigned TRBD1 or TRBD2 (6 bases each). V was pared by 1 base and J by 7 bases, with 23 bases between. This CDR3 contains 18 residues. The germline gives CDR1 SGHVS, CDR2 FQNEAQ.

This chain links TRBV19 with TRBJ1-2; possibly TRBD1 for D (6 bases). With 6 bases removed from V and 14 bases from J, the gap between germline ends came to 19 bases. From germline, CDR1 is LNHDA and CDR2 SQIVND (reference sequence). The CDR3 has 12 residues. The CDR3: CASSFLWRTVTF. Written as DNA, the CDR3 is TGTGCCAGTAGCTTCCTATGGAGGACAGTGACCTTC.

V and J are TRBV5-1 and TRBJ2-5; a possible D gene is TRBD2 (5 bases). Trimming removed 5 bases at V and 3 bases at J, with 5 bases between. Germline V lookup: CDR1 SGHRS, CDR2 YFSETQ. CDR3 length: 11 amino acids. In nucleotides, the CDR3 is TGCGCCAGCAGGCGGGAAGAGACCCAGTACTTC. Residues: CASRREETQYF. Full variable domain (outside the CDR3, taken from reference TRBV5-1 and TRBJ2-5): KAGVTQTPRYLIKTRGQQVTLSCSPISGHRSVSWYQQTPGQGLQFLFEYFSETQRNKGNFPGRFSGRQFSNSRSEMNVSTLELGDSALYLCASRREETQYFGPGTRLLVL.

The chain has TRBV19 and TRBJ2-7, with 11 positions matching TRBD2. V was clipped by 5 bases and J by 0 bases; unmatched bases: 9. Germline V lookup: CDR1 LNHDA, CDR2 SQIVND (reference sequence). This CDR3 has 17 residues. CDR3 in amino acids: CASSSTGTSGASYEQYF. The CDR3, as DNA: TGTGCCAGTAGTTCCACCGGGACTAGCGGAGCCTCCTACGAGCAGTACTTC.

This clone has just a few counts. The chain joins TRBV14 to TRBJ2-4, with TRBD2 as a possible D gene (6 bases). CDR1 and CDR2 from the germline V gene are SGHDN and FVKESK. This CDR3 has 15 amino acids. Trimming shortened V by 4 bases and J by 2 bases, and 12 bases separated the two germline ends. CDR3 DNA: TGTGCCAGCAGCCTTGCCGGGGGAACCAAAAACATTCAGTACTTC. Translating gives CASSLAGGTKNIQYF.

On this clone: This same CDR3 is encoded by further DNA sequences in the sample. This chain connects TRBV27 to TRBJ2-3, with unresolved D. The CDR3 loop spans 13 amino acids. From germline, CDR1 is MNHEY and CDR2 SMNVEV (reference sequence). V lost 6 bases, J lost 2 bases, and 9 bases lay in between. CDR3 region: CASSLGYTDTQYF. The CDR3 DNA follows: TGTGCCAGCAGCCTCGGGTACACAGATACGCAGTATTTT.

In its sample, this clone was seen once. The chain combines TRBV11-2 with TRBJ1-1; the D is unclear. CDR3 length equals 12 residues. Looked up from germline, CDR1 is SGHAT and CDR2 is FQNNGV. The ends were cut back, 0 bases at V and 6 bases at J, with 5 bases in the middle. The CDR3 reads CASSLDRSEAFF. The CDR3, as DNA: TGTGCCAGCAGCTTAGATAGGTCTGAAGCTTTCTTT.

The V call is TRBV4-2, the J call TRBJ1-2; D might be TRBD1 (5 bases). This CDR3 region has 14 residues. With 2 bases removed from V and 3 bases from J, the gap between germline ends came to 10 bases. Germline loops: CDR1 LGHNA, CDR2 YNFKEQ. The DNA for the CDR3 is TGTGCCAGCAGCCAATCAGGGTGGGACTATGGCTACACCTTC. It encodes CASSQSGWDYGYTF.

The chain couples TRBV11-3 to TRBJ2-2; no firm D call. The CDR3 sequence is 12 residues long. Trimming removed 5 bases at V and 7 bases at J, with 8 bases between. Germline values: CDR1 SGHNT, CDR2 YENEEA. CDR3 protein: CASSGRFGELFF. CDR3 nucleotide sequence: TGTGCCAGCAGCGGCCGATTCGGGGAGCTGTTTTTT.